This TCR beta chain was retrieved from a study of Graves' ophthalmopathy and Graves' hyperthyroidism. Study findings and constraints: The authors also found most expanded thyroid clonotypes above 0.001 frequency in blood.

Comment on this clonotype: Its antigen is as yet unknown.

Beta-chain TCR CDR3 regions were amplified from RNA transcripts. HTBI primers primed a first-round RT-PCR, and a second-round multiplex PCR followed. TCRdb used MiXCR to reprocess the multiplex PCR reads, holding one entry per CDR3 protein. The table shows some 400,000 distinct CDR3 sequences, with 15% to 20% occurring only once. Having ophthalmopathy, the donors showed moderate-to-severe activity, CAS ≥3 and NOSPECS ≥4, with disease lasting under 3 months. Other autoimmune diseases, uncontrolled infections, pregnancy or lactation ruled patients out of participation. The clonotype was recovered from a woman aged 18-35 years with Graves' ophthalmopathy. The specimen sequenced was peripheral blood.

This CDR3 is CASSAGAGSADPETQYF. For the CDR3, the DNA is TGTGCCAGCAGCGCCGGCGCCGGAAGTGCAGATCCGGAGACCCAGTACTTC. This rearrangement joins TRBV6-1 to TRBJ2-5; D is ambiguous. This CDR3 spans 17 amino acids. The ends were cut back, 6 bases at V and 5 bases at J, with 25 bases in the middle. Germline assignment: CDR1 MNHNS and CDR2 SASEGT.